The TCR beta chain under discussion was sequenced for a study of T-cell reconstitution after alpha-beta-depleted transplantation in children. During its preparation, the TCRbeta library received unique molecular identifiers. Each CDR3 protein gets one entry after TCRdb re-called the PCR reads with MiXCR. Of fewer than 550,000 distinct CDR3 sequences detected, approximately 10% appear once; the ten largest clones hold 14%. The CDR3 runs to 15 residues. V shed 3 bases, J shed 2 bases, and the junction held 6 bases outside the gene matches. Germline values: CDR1 MGHDK, CDR2 SYGVNS. The starting material was PBMCs, mostly from graft donor cells, obtained 180 days after TCRalphabeta/CD19-depleted stem cell transplant. The source of this sequence is a female patient aged 2-15 years who had a stem cell transplant for aplastic anemia, so the T cells may come from the graft donor. The rearrangement joins TRBV25-1 to TRBJ2-7; 8 bases agree with TRBD2. CDR3 nucleotide sequence: TGTGCCAGCAGTGATCGGGAGGGCGGCCCCTACGAGCAGTACTTC. It codes for CASSDREGGPYEQYF.